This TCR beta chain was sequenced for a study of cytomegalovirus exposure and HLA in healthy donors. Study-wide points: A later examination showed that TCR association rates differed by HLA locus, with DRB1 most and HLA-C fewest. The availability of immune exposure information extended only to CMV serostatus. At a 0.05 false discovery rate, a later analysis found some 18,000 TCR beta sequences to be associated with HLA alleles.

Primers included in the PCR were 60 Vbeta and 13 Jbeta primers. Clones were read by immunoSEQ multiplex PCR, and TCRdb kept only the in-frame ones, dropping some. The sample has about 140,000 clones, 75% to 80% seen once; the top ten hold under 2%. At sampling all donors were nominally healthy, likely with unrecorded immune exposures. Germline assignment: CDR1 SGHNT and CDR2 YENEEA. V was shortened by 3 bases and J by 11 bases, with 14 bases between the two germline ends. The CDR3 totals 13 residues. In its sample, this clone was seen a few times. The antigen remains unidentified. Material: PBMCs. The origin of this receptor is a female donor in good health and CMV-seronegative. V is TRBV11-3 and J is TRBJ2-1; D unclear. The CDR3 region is CASSLRIASQQFF. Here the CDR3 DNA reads TGTGCCAGCAGCTTGAGGATAGCAAGCCAGCAGTTCTTC. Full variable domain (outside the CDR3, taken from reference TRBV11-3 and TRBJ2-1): EAGVVQSPRYKIIEKKQPVAFWCNPISGHNTLYWYLQNLGQGPELLIRYENEEAVDDSQLPKDRFSAERLKGVDSTLKIQPAELGDSAVYLCASSLRIASQQFFGPGTRLTVL.